This T cell receptor (beta chain) came from a study of blood T cell repertoires in COVID-19. Participants' own reports of clinical history determined their cohort assignment. This CDR3 contains 15 residues. Germline V lookup: CDR1 LNHNV, CDR2 YYDKDF (reference sequence). V lost 6 bases to trimming and J lost 3 bases; unmatched junction nucleotides: 7. Original processing notes: Quantification of nucleated cells was approximated via reference gene primer amplification. TCRdb's copy holds only in-frame clones and misses some; the assay was immunoSEQ multiplex PCR. Clonal size and the V and J genes are those of that table, whereas D and trimming came from the DNA. The repertoire holds under 200,000 clones, with approximately 82% as singletons.

The specimen sequenced was PBMCs or T cells enriched from blood (not recorded which). This chain links TRBV15 with TRBJ2-2; 7 positions match TRBD2. The source of this sequence is a woman in her fifties or sixties with acute COVID-19. CDR3 protein: CATRGGSHDTGELFF. CDR3 bases: TGTGCCACCAGGGGCGGGAGTCACGACACCGGGGAGCTGTTTTTT.